A single sample is the source of the 14 T cell receptor beta chains below, sequenced in a study of blood T cell repertoires in COVID-19. Profiling relied on immunoSEQ multiplex PCR, and the TCRdb table lists in-frame clones only, not all of them. The data contain roughly 400,000 clones, roughly 88% of them singletons. The sample taken for sequencing was PBMCs or T cells enriched from blood (not recorded which). The receptors originated from a young woman who had been exposed to COVID-19.

The genes are TRBV7-9 and TRBJ2-3, with D possibly being TRBD1 (5 bases). With 5 bases removed from V and 0 bases from J, the gap between germline ends came to 18 bases. Per the germline V gene, CDR1 is SEHNR and CDR2 is FQNEAQ (reference sequence). The CDR3 is 17 amino acids. The CDR3 loop is CASSPPWGVGSTDTQYF. CDR3 bases: TGTGCCAGCAGCCCCCCCTGGGGCGTTGGAAGCACAGATACGCAGTATTTT.

J is TRBJ2-7 and V is TRBV7-8; 10 bases agree with TRBD2. Trimming removed 5 bases from V and 6 bases from J; junction bases left unmatched: 10. There are 15 residues in the CDR3. Germline CDR1 reads SGHVS; CDR2 reads FQNEAQ. CDR3 DNA sequence: TGTGCCAGCAGCCCCCAGGGACTAGCGTTCTCCGAGCAGTACTTC. It specifies CASSPQGLAFSEQYF. Full variable domain (remainder filled in from reference TRBV7-8 and TRBJ2-7): GAGVSQSPRYKVAKRGQDVALRCDPISGHVSLFWYQQALGQGPEFLTYFQNEAQLDKSGLPSDRFFAERPEGSVSTLKIQRTQQEDSAVYLCASSPQGLAFSEQYFGPGTRLTVT.

A single count supports this clone. The rearrangement joins TRBV6-2 or TRBV6-3 to TRBJ2-5; D is unresolved. CDR1 is MNHEY and CDR2 is SVGEGT in the germline V gene. This CDR3 region has 13 residues. Trimming pared 0 bases from V and 4 bases from J, leaving 6 bases between. The CDR3 sequence: CASSYSSAETQYF. CDR3 in DNA: TGTGCCAGCAGTTACTCAAGCGCAGAGACCCAGTACTTC.

The chain joins TRBV7-2 to TRBJ1-5, with TRBD1 as a possible D gene (5 bases). The ends were cut back, 1 base at V and 8 bases at J, with 9 bases in the middle. This CDR3 is built from 13 residues. CDR1 and CDR2 from the germline V gene are SGHTA and FQGNSA. CDR3 residues: CASSLVGGEPQHF. The CDR3 bases are TGTGCCAGCAGCTTAGTCGGGGGGGAGCCCCAGCATTTT.

The rearrangement uses TRBV19 and TRBJ2-1; D remains unclear. The CDR3 consists of 14 residues. The V gene's germline CDR1 is LNHDA and CDR2 SQIVND (reference sequence). V was clipped by 3 bases and J by 8 bases, with 14 bases between them. CDR3 nucleotides: TGTGCCAGTAGTATTACTCCCGCCACCTATGAGCAGTTCTTC. Amino acids: CASSITPATYEQFF.

This clone was recorded once. This chain joins TRBV19 and TRBJ2-5; D remains ambiguous. V lost 1 base and J 5 bases, leaving 11 bases between the germline ends. Germline lookup yields CDR1 LNHDA and CDR2 SQIVND (reference sequence). This CDR3 spans 14 amino acids. CDR3 DNA: TGTGCCAGTAGTATAGTTGGCCTCGCCGAGACCCAGTACTTC. The encoded protein is CASSIVGLAETQYF.

The chain employs TRBV19 and TRBJ2-1, with 7 bases aligning to TRBD2. With V trimmed by 5 bases and J by 7 bases, 5 bases remained unmatched. The germline gives CDR1 LNHDA, CDR2 SQIVND (reference sequence). This CDR3 is 13 amino acids long. CDR3 protein: CASSWEGRNEQFF. The CDR3 DNA reads TGTGCCAGTAGTTGGGAGGGGCGGAATGAGCAGTTCTTC.

The chain is built from TRBV6-5 and TRBJ2-5; 8 nucleotides line up with TRBD2. The CDR3 totals 13 residues. V shed 8 bases, J shed 5 bases, and the junction held 7 bases outside the gene matches. Per germline, CDR1 MNHEY and CDR2 SVGAGI. The CDR3 protein is CASASIAGETQYF. CDR3 DNA: TGTGCCAGCGCCTCAATAGCGGGGGAGACCCAGTACTTC.

The CDR3 loop reads CASSKKDLAGVSYNEQFF. CDR3 in DNA: TGTGCCAGCAGCAAAAAGGACCTAGCGGGAGTCTCCTACAATGAGCAGTTCTTC. The V gene is TRBV21-1, the J gene TRBJ2-1; the table's D call, TRBD2, has no DNA check behind it. TRBV21-1 is noted as a pseudogene. The CDR3 sequence is 18 residues long.

The chain carries TRBV27 and TRBJ2-7; the match to TRBD1 covers 8 bases. There are 16 residues in the CDR3. Germline loops: CDR1 MNHEY, CDR2 SMNVEV (reference sequence). V was clipped by 3 bases and J by 2 bases; unmatched bases: 9. DNA for the CDR3: TGTGCCAGCAGTTTCTCAGACAGGGGCGGGCCCTACGAGCAGTACTTC. Encoded protein: CASSFSDRGGPYEQYF.

The table lists this clone with a few counts. V usage is TRBV15 and J usage is TRBJ2-1; 10 positions match TRBD2. Germline trimming cut 5 bases from V and 4 bases from J; bases unmatched to any gene: 11. CDR1 and CDR2 (germline): LNHNV, YYDKDF (reference sequence). This CDR3 contains 17 residues. The CDR3 DNA reads TGTGCCACCAGCGACCTGTCCCTAGCGGGAGTGTACAATGAGCAGTTCTTC. This sequence encodes CATSDLSLAGVYNEQFF.

The chain employs TRBV6-1 and TRBJ1-5; 10 bases are shared with TRBD1. This CDR3 has 17 residues. The V segment lost 4 bases and the J segment 3 bases; nucleotides outside the gene matches: 9. CDR1 and CDR2 (germline): MNHNS, SASEGT. The CDR3 here is CASSAGGQGEVNQPQHF. CDR3 coding DNA: TGTGCCAGCAGTGCGGGAGGACAGGGGGAGGTCAATCAGCCCCAGCATTTT.

This clone appeared once. The chain links TRBV28 to TRBJ1-5; D ambiguous. CDR1 and CDR2 (germline): MDHEN, SYDVKM. CDR3 length equals 12 residues. With 6 bases removed from V and 6 bases from J, the gap between germline ends came to 9 bases. This CDR3 is CASRVISQPQHF. DNA of the CDR3: TGTGCCAGCAGGGTCATTAGTCAGCCCCAGCATTTT. Drawing the rest from reference TRBV28 and TRBJ1-5, the complete variable domain is DVKVTQSSRYLVKRTGEKVFLECVQDMDHENMFWYRQDPGLGLRLIYFSYDVKMKEKGDIPEGYSVSREKKERFSLILESASTNQTSMYLCASRVISQPQHFGDGTRLSIL.

The chain joins TRBV20-1 to TRBJ2-1; D perhaps matches TRBD2 (6 bases). The germline V gene has CDR1 DFQATT and CDR2 SNEGSKA (reference sequence). This CDR3 has 10 amino acids. The CDR3 protein is CSPGEFEQFF. The CDR3 bases are TGCAGCCCGGGGGAATTTGAGCAGTTCTTC.